This T cell receptor beta chain was profiled in a study of CD8 T cells in Susac syndrome. The ends were cut back, 6 bases at V and 1 base at J, with 15 bases in the middle. Germline CDR1 GTSNPN, CDR2 SVGIG (reference sequence). The CDR3 covers 14 residues. The RNA, about 0.5 to 1 ug, was put through reverse transcription using random hexamers. TCRdb used MiXCR to reprocess the immunoSEQ multiplex PCR reads, holding one entry per CDR3 protein. This sample has 250,000 to 300,000 distinct CDR3 sequences, with 70% to 90% found just once. This chain uses TRBV30 with TRBJ1-1; no reliable D call. This clonotype originated in a human donor with multiple sclerosis. The sample comprised CD8+ T cells from PBMCs. The CDR3 spells CACPGALRNTEAFF. Written as DNA, the CDR3 is TGTGCCTGCCCGGGAGCCCTCAGGAACACTGAAGCTTTCTTT.